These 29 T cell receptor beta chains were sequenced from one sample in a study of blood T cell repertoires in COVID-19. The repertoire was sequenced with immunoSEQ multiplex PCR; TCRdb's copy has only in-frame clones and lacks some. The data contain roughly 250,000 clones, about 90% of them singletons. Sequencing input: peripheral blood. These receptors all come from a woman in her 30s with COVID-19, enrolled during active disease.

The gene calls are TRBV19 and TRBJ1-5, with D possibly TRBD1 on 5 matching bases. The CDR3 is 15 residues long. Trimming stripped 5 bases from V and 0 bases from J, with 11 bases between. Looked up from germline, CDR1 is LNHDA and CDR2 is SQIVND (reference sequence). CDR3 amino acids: CASSSAGYSNQPQHF. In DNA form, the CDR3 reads TGTGCCAGTAGTTCCGCAGGGTATAGCAATCAGCCCCAGCATTTT. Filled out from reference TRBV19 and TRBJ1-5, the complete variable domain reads DGGITQSPKYLFRKEGQNVTLSCEQNLNHDAMYWYRQDPGQGLRLIYYSQIVNDFQKGDIAEGYSVSREKKESFPLTVTSAQKNPTAFYLCASSSAGYSNQPQHFGDGTRLSIL.

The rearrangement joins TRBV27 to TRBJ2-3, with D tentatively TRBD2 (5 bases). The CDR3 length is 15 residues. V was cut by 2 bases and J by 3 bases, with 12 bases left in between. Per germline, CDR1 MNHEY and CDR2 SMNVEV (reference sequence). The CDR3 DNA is TGTGCCAGCAGTTTAGACGGTGGGAGAACAGATACGCAGTATTTT. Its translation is CASSLDGGRTDTQYF.

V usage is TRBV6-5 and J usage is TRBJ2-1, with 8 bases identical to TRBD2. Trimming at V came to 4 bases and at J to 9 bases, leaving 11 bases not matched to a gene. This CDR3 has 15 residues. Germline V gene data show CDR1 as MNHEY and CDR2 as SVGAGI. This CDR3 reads CASSSISGGEAEQFF. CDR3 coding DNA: TGTGCCAGCAGTTCTATATCGGGGGGGGAGGCTGAGCAGTTCTTC.

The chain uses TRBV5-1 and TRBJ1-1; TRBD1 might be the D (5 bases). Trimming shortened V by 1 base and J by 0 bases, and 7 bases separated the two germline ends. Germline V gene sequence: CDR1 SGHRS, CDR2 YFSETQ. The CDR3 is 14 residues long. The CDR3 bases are TGCGCCAGCAGCTTGACAGGAGTGAACACTGAAGCTTTCTTT. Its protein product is CASSLTGVNTEAFF.

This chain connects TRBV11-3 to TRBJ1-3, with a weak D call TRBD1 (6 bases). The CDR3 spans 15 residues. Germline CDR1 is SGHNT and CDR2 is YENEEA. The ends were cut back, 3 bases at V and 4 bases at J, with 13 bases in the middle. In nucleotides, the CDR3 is TGTGCCAGCAGCTTGGGCAGGGGATCGGGAAACACCATATATTTT. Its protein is CASSLGRGSGNTIYF.

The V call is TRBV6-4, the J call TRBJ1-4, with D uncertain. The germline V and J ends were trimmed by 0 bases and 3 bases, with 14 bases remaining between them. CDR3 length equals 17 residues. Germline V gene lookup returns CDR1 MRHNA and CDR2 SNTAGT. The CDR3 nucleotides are TGTGCCAGCAGTGACTCGACTTCCCCATCAGCTAATGAAAAACTGTTTTTT. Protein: CASSDSTSPSANEKLFF.

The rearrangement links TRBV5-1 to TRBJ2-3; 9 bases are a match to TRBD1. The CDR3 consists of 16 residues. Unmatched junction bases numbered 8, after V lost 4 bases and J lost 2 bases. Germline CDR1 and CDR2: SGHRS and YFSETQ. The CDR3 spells CASSPRTGVPTDTQYF. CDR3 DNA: TGCGCCAGCAGCCCGAGGACAGGGGTTCCCACAGATACGCAGTATTTT.

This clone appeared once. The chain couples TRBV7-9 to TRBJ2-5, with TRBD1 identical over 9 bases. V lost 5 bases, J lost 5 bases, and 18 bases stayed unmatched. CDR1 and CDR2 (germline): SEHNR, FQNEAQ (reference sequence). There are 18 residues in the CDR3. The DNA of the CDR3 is TGTGCCAGCAGCCAGGCGGGCCGCGACAGGGGGGTCCGCGAGACCCAGTACTTC. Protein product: CASSQAGRDRGVRETQYF.

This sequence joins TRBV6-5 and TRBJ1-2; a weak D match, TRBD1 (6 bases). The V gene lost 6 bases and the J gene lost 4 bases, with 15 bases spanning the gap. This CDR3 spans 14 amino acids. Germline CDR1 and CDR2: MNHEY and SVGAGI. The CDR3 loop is CASSHNRVGYGYTF. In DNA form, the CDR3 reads TGTGCCAGCAGCCACAACAGGGTCGGCTATGGCTACACCTTC.

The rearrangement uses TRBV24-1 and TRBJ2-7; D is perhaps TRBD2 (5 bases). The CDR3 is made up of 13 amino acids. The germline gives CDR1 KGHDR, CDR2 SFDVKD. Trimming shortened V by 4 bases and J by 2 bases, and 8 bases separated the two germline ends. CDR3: CATSEGSAYEQYF. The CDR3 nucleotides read TGTGCCACCAGTGAGGGGAGTGCCTACGAGCAGTACTTC.

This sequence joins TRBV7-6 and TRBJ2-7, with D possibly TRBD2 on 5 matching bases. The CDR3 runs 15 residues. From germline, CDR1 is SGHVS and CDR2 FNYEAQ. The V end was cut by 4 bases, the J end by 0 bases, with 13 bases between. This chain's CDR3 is CASSSRAGSSYEQYF. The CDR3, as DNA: TGTGCCAGCAGCTCCCGCGCGGGTAGCTCCTACGAGCAGTACTTC.

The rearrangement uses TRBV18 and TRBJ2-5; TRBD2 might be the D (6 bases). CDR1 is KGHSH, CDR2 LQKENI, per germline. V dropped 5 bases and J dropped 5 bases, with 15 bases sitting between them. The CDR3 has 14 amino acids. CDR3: CASSALSGGETQYF. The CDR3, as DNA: TGTGCCAGCTCAGCACTTTCTGGGGGGGAGACCCAGTACTTC.

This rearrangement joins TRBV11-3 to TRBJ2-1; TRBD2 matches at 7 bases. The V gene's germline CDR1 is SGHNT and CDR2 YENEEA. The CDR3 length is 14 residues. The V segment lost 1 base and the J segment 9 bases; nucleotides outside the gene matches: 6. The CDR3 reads CASSLVGLGSEQFF. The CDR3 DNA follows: TGTGCCAGCAGCTTAGTCGGACTAGGAAGTGAGCAGTTCTTC.

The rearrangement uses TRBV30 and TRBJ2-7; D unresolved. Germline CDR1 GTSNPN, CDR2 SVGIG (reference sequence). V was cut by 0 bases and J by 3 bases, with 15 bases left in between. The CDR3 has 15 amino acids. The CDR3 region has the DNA TGTGCCTGGAGTGTAGGTTCTTTCGAGGTCTACGAGCAGTACTTC. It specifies CAWSVGSFEVYEQYF.

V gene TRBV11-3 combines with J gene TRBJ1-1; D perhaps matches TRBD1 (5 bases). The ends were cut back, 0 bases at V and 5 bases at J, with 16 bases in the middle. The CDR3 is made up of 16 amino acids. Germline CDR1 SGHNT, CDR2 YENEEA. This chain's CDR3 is CASSLDGRGGKTEAFF. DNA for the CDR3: TGTGCCAGCAGCTTAGATGGGCGGGGGGGGAAGACTGAAGCTTTCTTT.

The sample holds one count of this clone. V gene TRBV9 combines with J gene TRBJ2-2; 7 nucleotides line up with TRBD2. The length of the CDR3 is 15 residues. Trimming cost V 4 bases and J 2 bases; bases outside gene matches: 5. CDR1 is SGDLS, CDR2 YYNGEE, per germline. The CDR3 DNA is TGTGCCAGCAGCTCCGGACTAGGAAACACCGGGGAGCTGTTTTTT. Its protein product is CASSSGLGNTGELFF.

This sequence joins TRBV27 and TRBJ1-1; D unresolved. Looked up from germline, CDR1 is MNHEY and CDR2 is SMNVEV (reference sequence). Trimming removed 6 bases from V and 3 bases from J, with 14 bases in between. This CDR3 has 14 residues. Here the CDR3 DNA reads TGTGCCAGCAGACCTCAGAATCTGGACACTGAAGCTTTCTTT. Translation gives CASRPQNLDTEAFF.

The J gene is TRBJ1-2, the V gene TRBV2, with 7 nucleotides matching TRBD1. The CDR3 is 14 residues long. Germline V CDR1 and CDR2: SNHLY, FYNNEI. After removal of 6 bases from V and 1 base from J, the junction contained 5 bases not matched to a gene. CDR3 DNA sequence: TGTGCCAGCAGCCCACAGGGGCTTAACTATGGCTACACCTTC. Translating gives CASSPQGLNYGYTF.

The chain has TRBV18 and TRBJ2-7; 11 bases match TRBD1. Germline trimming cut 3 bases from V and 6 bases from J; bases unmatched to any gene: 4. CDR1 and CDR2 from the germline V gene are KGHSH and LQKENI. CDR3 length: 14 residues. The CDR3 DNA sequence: TGTGCCAGCTCACCGTTGGACAGGGGGCGCGAGCAGTACTTC. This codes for CASSPLDRGREQYF. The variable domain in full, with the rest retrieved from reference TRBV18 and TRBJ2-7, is NAGVMQNPRHLVRRRGQEARLRCSPMKGHSHVYWYRQLPEEGLKFMVYLQKENIIDESGMPKERFSAEFPKEGPSILRIQQVVRGDSAAYFCASSPLDRGREQYFGPGTRLTVT.

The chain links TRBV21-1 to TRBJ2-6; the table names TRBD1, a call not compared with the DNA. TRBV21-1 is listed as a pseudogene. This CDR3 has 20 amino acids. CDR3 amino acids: CASSIKTPGQGATGANVLTF. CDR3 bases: TGTGCCAGCAGCATCAAAACTCCGGGACAGGGGGCAACTGGGGCCAACGTCCTGACTTTC.

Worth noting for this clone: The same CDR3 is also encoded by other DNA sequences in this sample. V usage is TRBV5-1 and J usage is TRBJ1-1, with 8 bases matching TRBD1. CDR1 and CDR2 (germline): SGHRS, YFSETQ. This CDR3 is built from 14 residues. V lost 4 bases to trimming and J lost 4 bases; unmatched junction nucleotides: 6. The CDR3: CASSPGQGGTEAFF. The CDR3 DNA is TGCGCCAGCAGCCCAGGACAGGGAGGCACTGAAGCTTTCTTT.

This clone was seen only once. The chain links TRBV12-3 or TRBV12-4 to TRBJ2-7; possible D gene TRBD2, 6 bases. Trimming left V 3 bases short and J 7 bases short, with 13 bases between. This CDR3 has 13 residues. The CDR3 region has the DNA TGTGCCAGCAGTTTTAAGGCAGGAGGGGAGCAGTACTTC. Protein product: CASSFKAGGEQYF.

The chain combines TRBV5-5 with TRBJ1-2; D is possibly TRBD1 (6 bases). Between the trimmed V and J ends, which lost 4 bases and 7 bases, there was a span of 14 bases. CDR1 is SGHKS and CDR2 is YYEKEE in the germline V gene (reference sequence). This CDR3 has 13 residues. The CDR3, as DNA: TGTGCCAGCAGCGCCAGGGGCTTTCTTGGCTACACCTTC. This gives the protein CASSARGFLGYTF.

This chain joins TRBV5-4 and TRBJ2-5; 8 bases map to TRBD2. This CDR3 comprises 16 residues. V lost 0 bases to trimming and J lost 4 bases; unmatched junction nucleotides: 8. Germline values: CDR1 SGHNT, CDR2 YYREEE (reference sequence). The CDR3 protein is CASSLGRNSGGETQYF. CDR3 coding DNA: TGTGCCAGCAGCTTGGGACGAAACAGCGGGGGAGAGACCCAGTACTTC. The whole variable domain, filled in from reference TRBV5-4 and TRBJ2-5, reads ETGVTQSPTHLIKTRGQQVTLRCSSQSGHNTVSWYQQALGQGPQFIFQYYREEENGRGNFPPRFSGLQFPNYSSELNVNALELDDSALYLCASSLGRNSGGETQYFGPGTRLLVL.

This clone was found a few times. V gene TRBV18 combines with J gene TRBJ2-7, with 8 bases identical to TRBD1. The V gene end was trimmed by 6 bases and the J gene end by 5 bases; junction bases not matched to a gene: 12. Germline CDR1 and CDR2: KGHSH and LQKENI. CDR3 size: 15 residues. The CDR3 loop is CASSLGQGSTHEQYF. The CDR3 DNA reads TGTGCCAGCTCCCTCGGACAGGGAAGCACGCACGAGCAGTACTTC.

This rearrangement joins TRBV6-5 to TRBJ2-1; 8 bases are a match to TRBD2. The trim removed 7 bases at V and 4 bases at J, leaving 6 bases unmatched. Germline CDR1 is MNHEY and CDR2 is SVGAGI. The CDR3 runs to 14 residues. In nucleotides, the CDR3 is TGTGCCAGCACCGGGGGCGGGGGGTACAATGAGCAGTTCTTC. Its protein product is CASTGGGGYNEQFF.

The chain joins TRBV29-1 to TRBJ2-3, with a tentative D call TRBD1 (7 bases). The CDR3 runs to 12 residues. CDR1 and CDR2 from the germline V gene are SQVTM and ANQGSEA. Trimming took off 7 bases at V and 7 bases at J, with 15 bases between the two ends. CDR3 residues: CSGAGGSNTQYF. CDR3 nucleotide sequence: TGCAGCGGGGCAGGGGGGTCGAATACGCAGTATTTT.

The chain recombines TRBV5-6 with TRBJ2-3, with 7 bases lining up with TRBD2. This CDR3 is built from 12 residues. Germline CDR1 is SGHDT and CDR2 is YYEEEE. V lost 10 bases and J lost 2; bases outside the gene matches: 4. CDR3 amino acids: CAGGRATDTQYF. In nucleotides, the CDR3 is TGTGCCGGGGGGAGGGCCACAGATACGCAGTATTTT.

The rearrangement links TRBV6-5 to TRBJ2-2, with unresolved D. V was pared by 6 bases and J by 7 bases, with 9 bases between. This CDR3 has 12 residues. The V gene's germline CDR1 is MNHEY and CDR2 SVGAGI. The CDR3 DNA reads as TGTGCCAGCAGCTCCCCCGGCGGGGAGCTGTTTTTT. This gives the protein CASSSPGGELFF.